The clone carrying this TCR beta chain was observed a few times. These data come from a study of blood T cells in healthy people across ages. Next came a second PCR, run for about 7 to 12 cycles, which used a sample-barcoded 5' primer along with a J-beta primer mix. TCRdb passed the 5' RACE reads through MiXCR, listing each CDR3 protein once. The table records around 1.5 million distinct CDR3 sequences, roughly 60% of them present only once. The CDR3 contains 13 residues. Germline loops: CDR1 SGHNT, CDR2 YENEEA. The sequence derives from a man aged 18 to 30 in good health. The gene calls are TRBV11-3 and TRBJ2-7; D ambiguous. The J call is in doubt because the DNA end fits TRBJ2-5 better. Material for sequencing was blood. DNA for the CDR3: TGTGCCAGCAGCTTCGAAGGGTCAGAGACCCAGTACTTC. It is translated as CASSFEGSETQYF.